The 31 T cell receptor beta chains below were found in one sample sequenced in a study of T cells after yellow fever vaccination. One entry per CDR3 protein results from TCRdb running MiXCR on the 5' RACE reads. Of nearly 350,000 distinct CDR3 sequences in the sample, around 8.1% were seen once. The sample here was PBMCs, taken about 41 days after the first yellow fever vaccination. All receptors derive from a young man who received the YFV17D yellow fever vaccine.

This chain links TRBV15 with TRBJ1-1; 8 nucleotides align to TRBD1. CDR3 length equals 14 residues. Losses at the gene ends were 3 bases for V and 3 bases for J; bases not matched to a gene: 3. The V gene's germline CDR1 is LNHNV and CDR2 YYDKDF (reference sequence). The CDR3 is CATSRDREDTEAFF. The CDR3 DNA sequence: TGTGCCACCAGCAGGGACAGGGAAGACACTGAAGCTTTCTTT.

This clonotype has just a few counts. This sequence joins TRBV1 and TRBJ2-5. TRBV1 is classified as a pseudogene. This CDR3 has 13 amino acids. The CDR3 sequence: CTKLRQYQETQYF. CDR3 DNA: TGCACCAAGCTCAGACAGTACCAAGAGACCCAGTACTTC.

This clonotype was seen a handful of times. The V and J genes are TRBV5-1 and TRBJ2-1; D is perhaps TRBD1 (6 bases). Germline V gene sequence: CDR1 SGHRS, CDR2 YFSETQ. CDR3 length: 16 residues. V dropped 7 bases and J dropped 5 bases, with 22 bases sitting between them. CDR3 region: CASGPSGDLVNNEQFF. Here the CDR3 DNA reads TGCGCCAGCGGACCTTCAGGGGATTTGGTGAACAATGAGCAGTTCTTC.

This chain uses TRBV29-1 with TRBJ2-1, with D unclear. The CDR3 spans 13 residues. CDR1 and CDR2 (germline): SQVTM, ANQGSEA. In DNA form, the CDR3 reads TGCAGTGGCCGGAACCCAGTCCTCAATGAGCAGTTCTTC. Encoded protein: CSGRNPVLNEQFF.

The rearrangement uses TRBV7-9 and TRBJ2-5; possibly TRBD1 or TRBD2 for D (6 bases each). CDR3 size: 12 residues. Germline lookup yields CDR1 SEHNR and CDR2 FQNEAQ (reference sequence). V lost 5 bases, J lost 9 bases, and 13 bases lay in between. CDR3 DNA: TGTGCCAGCAGCCTCGCAGGGGAGGCCCAGTACTTC. It encodes CASSLAGEAQYF.

This clonotype was seen more than once but under ten times. The chain couples TRBV12-3 or TRBV12-4 to TRBJ1-5, with 8 bases aligning to TRBD1. J gave up 5 bases and V 4 bases, and 4 bases lay outside the gene matches. This CDR3 is built from 14 residues. The CDR3, as DNA: TGTGCCAGCAGTTCACAACAGGGGGATCAGCCCCAGCATTTT. Its translation: CASSSQQGDQPQHF.

This clonotype was counted many times. The chain has TRBV12-3 or TRBV12-4 and TRBJ2-2; the D is unclear. V lost 7 bases and J lost 7, with 7 bases in between. The CDR3 contains 11 residues. The CDR3 region has the DNA TGTGCCAGCACCTTGGTCGGGGAGCTGTTTTTT. The encoded protein is CASTLVGELFF.

The chain recombines TRBV7-2 with TRBJ2-7, with D tentatively TRBD1 (7 bases). The CDR3 has 16 amino acids. The V end was cut by 2 bases, the J end by 3 bases, with 17 bases between. The germline CDR1 and CDR2 sequences are SGHTA and FQGNSA. The CDR3 sequence: CASSLPRAGGYYEQYF. The CDR3 region has the DNA TGTGCCAGCAGCTTACCTCGGGCAGGGGGGTACTACGAGCAGTACTTC.

This clonotype was counted only a few times. V gene TRBV6-1 combines with J gene TRBJ2-2; 12 positions match TRBD2. CDR3 length equals 17 residues. V was pared by 7 bases and J by 1 base, with 7 bases of the junction left unmatched. The germline gives CDR1 MNHNS, CDR2 SASEGT. CDR3 region: CASKLPGLAGNTGELFF. The CDR3 nucleotides are TGTGCCAGCAAATTGCCGGGACTAGCGGGGAACACCGGGGAGCTGTTTTTT.

This clonotype was counted only a few times. V is TRBV10-3 and J is TRBJ2-7; D not resolved. V was cut by 8 bases and J by 11 bases, with 7 bases left in between. Germline V gene sequence: CDR1 ENHRY, CDR2 SYGVKD. The CDR3 length is 8 residues. Here the CDR3 reads CAIAPEYV. CDR3 bases: TGTGCCATCGCCCCCGAGTACGTC.

In its sample, this clonotype was seen once. The chain recombines TRBV3-1 with TRBJ2-2; D is perhaps TRBD2 (6 bases). The V and J ends lost 10 bases and 1 base respectively, with 22 bases between them. There are 17 residues in the CDR3. The V gene's germline CDR1 is LGHDT and CDR2 YNNKEL (reference sequence). CDR3 DNA: TGTGCCACCTCCCAATACCCCCCCGGGGGGAACACCGGGGAGCTGTTTTTT. Translated, it gives CATSQYPPGGNTGELFF.

The chain has TRBV13 and TRBJ1-4; D gene ambiguous. Germline loops: CDR1 PRHDT, CDR2 FYEKMQ (reference sequence). Trimming removed 0 bases from V and 12 bases from J, with 5 bases in between. The length of the CDR3 is 11 residues. The CDR3 DNA reads TGTGCCAGCAGCTTAGGTACGGAACTGTTTTTT. Its translation is CASSLGTELFF.

The chain recombines TRBV10-3 with TRBJ1-4; 9 bases match TRBD1. This CDR3 has 15 amino acids. The V segment lost 3 bases and the J segment 8 bases; nucleotides outside the gene matches: 7. CDR1 and CDR2 from the germline V gene are ENHRY and SYGVKD. CDR3 residues: CAISDADRGGEKLFF. DNA for the CDR3: TGTGCCATCAGTGACGCGGACAGGGGAGGGGAAAAACTGTTTTTT.

This clonotype has only a few counts. The J gene is TRBJ2-7, the V gene TRBV29-1; D might be TRBD2 (6 bases). The CDR3 loop spans 11 amino acids. Germline V lookup: CDR1 SQVTM, CDR2 ANQGSEA. With 7 bases removed from V and 5 bases from J, the gap between germline ends came to 12 bases. The CDR3 region is CSAGGADEQYF. The CDR3 bases are TGCAGCGCCGGAGGGGCGGACGAGCAGTACTTC.

V is TRBV5-1 and J is TRBJ2-7; maybe TRBD1 (7 bases). This CDR3 region has 14 residues. V dropped 0 bases and J dropped 9 bases, with 16 bases sitting between them. CDR1 and CDR2 from the germline V gene are SGHRS and YFSETQ. CDR3 DNA: TGCGCCAGCAGCTTGGGTTCGGAGGGGGCGAGGCAGTACGTC. Protein sequence: CASSLGSEGARQYV.

This clonotype showed up just a few times. J is TRBJ1-6 and V is TRBV5-1, with 7 bases aligning to TRBD1. This CDR3 is built from 16 residues. The trim removed 4 bases at V and 7 bases at J, leaving 11 bases unmatched. Germline lookup yields CDR1 SGHRS and CDR2 YFSETQ. The CDR3 DNA sequence: TGCGCCAGCAGCAGTAGACAGGGTGGAGTGAATTCACCCCTCCACTTT. This translates into CASSSRQGGVNSPLHF.

J is TRBJ1-6 and V is TRBV6-1, with D tentatively TRBD1 (6 bases). V dropped 5 bases and J dropped 7 bases, with 12 bases sitting between them. CDR3 size: 14 residues. Germline V gene sequence: CDR1 MNHNS, CDR2 SASEGT. As DNA, the CDR3 is TGTGCCAGCAGTCCGACAGGATGGAATTCACCCCTCCACTTT. Residues: CASSPTGWNSPLHF.

The J gene is TRBJ1-1, the V gene TRBV6-1; D might be TRBD1 (5 bases). V was clipped by 7 bases and J by 5 bases, with 14 bases between them. The CDR3 loop spans 13 amino acids. Germline values: CDR1 MNHNS, CDR2 SASEGT. CDR3 nucleotide sequence: TGTGCCAGCAAGATGGGGGTTGGAACTGAAGCTTTCTTT. This codes for CASKMGVGTEAFF.

The V and J genes are TRBV4-2 and TRBJ2-2, with D perhaps matching TRBD2 (7 bases). Trimming removed 0 bases from V and 0 bases from J, with 11 bases in between. This CDR3 has 17 residues. Germline values: CDR1 LGHNA, CDR2 YNFKEQ. The CDR3 protein is CASSQEGGGANTGELFF. The CDR3 DNA sequence: TGTGCCAGCAGCCAAGAAGGAGGGGGGGCGAACACCGGGGAGCTGTTTTTT.

The sample holds a few counts of this clonotype. The chain carries TRBV6-2 or TRBV6-3 and TRBJ1-2; D call uncertain. CDR1 is MNHEY and CDR2 is SVGEGT in the germline V gene. V was cut by 7 bases and J by 2 bases, with 11 bases left in between. This CDR3 has 13 residues. This chain's CDR3 is CASTQEGNYGYTF. The CDR3 DNA reads TGTGCCAGCACCCAGGAAGGAAACTATGGCTACACCTTC.

This clonotype was seen a handful of times. The chain carries TRBV6-2 or TRBV6-3 and TRBJ2-1; TRBD2 is a possible D gene (5 bases). Germline lookup yields CDR1 MNHEY and CDR2 SVGEGT. The CDR3 contains 14 residues. V lost 0 bases and J lost 4, with 7 bases in between. This CDR3 is CASSYSKRYNEQFF. DNA of the CDR3: TGTGCCAGCAGTTACTCGAAGCGGTACAATGAGCAGTTCTTC.

The chain links TRBV4-3 to TRBJ2-5, with TRBD2 identical over 7 bases. The V segment lost 1 base and the J segment 3 bases; nucleotides outside the gene matches: 2. The CDR3 runs 14 residues. The germline V gene encodes CDR1 LGHNA and CDR2 YSLEER. The CDR3 DNA sequence: TGCGCCAGCAGCCAAGGGGGGGGAGAAGAGACCCAGTACTTC. As protein: CASSQGGGEETQYF.

This clonotype turned up a few times. This chain uses TRBV20-1 with TRBJ2-1; either TRBD1 or TRBD2 may supply D (7 bases each). The CDR3 consists of 17 residues. The germline V and J ends were trimmed by 3 bases and 1 base, with 19 bases remaining between them. CDR1 is DFQATT and CDR2 is SNEGSKA in the germline V gene (reference sequence). CDR3 region: CSARARQGGTSYNEQFF. The DNA for the CDR3 is TGCAGTGCTAGGGCCCGCCAGGGGGGGACGTCCTACAATGAGCAGTTCTTC.

This clonotype was counted a few times. The V call is TRBV4-3, the J call TRBJ2-7; D not certain. The germline V gene has CDR1 LGHNA and CDR2 YSLEER. Trimming removed 6 bases from V and 6 bases from J, with 21 bases in between. The CDR3 spans 15 residues. This CDR3 is CASSATFPDPIEQYV. CDR3 in DNA: TGCGCCAGCAGTGCTACCTTCCCAGACCCAATCGAGCAGTACGTC.

V is TRBV20-1 and J is TRBJ2-3; 7 positions agree with TRBD2. CDR1 DFQATT and CDR2 SNEGSKA come from the germline V gene (reference sequence). This CDR3 is built from 15 residues. Trimming took 5 bases from V and 4 from J; bases not matched to a gene: 12. Here the CDR3 reads CSAPRLASLADTQYF. CDR3 nucleotide sequence: TGCAGTGCTCCCCGACTAGCTAGCCTGGCAGATACGCAGTATTTT.

This chain links TRBV12-3 or TRBV12-4 with TRBJ2-4, with no clear D. Trimming stripped 3 bases from V and 4 bases from J, with 16 bases between. This CDR3 has 16 residues. CDR3 coding DNA: TGTGCCAGCAGTTTGTTCGAGCCCAATCCGAAAAACATTCAGTACTTC. It is translated as CASSLFEPNPKNIQYF.

This chain uses TRBV6-1 with TRBJ2-7, with TRBD1 identical over 7 bases. This CDR3 has 16 amino acids. Germline CDR1 reads MNHNS; CDR2 reads SASEGT. Unmatched junction bases numbered 13, after V lost 6 bases and J lost 2 bases. The CDR3 is CASSHRAGTDPYEQYF. The DNA for the CDR3 is TGTGCCAGCAGCCATAGGGCAGGGACAGACCCCTACGAGCAGTACTTC.

This clonotype was detected only a few times. The V gene is TRBV20-1, the J gene TRBJ2-5, with 8 positions matching TRBD2. In germline, CDR1 is DFQATT, CDR2 SNEGSKA (reference sequence). After removal of 5 bases from V and 0 bases from J, the junction contained 11 bases not matched to a gene. This CDR3 comprises 16 residues. The CDR3 DNA reads TGCAGTGCTCCTCCGGGGGAGCGGGGGCACCAAGAGACCCAGTACTTC. Encoded protein: CSAPPGERGHQETQYF.

This clonotype was seen a handful of times. The chain carries TRBV11-2 and TRBJ2-7; 9 nucleotides align to TRBD2. There are 14 residues in the CDR3. Trimming cost V 3 bases and J 2 bases; bases outside gene matches: 2. Germline CDR1 and CDR2: SGHAT and FQNNGV. The CDR3 region is CASSFSSGAYEQYV. CDR3 nucleotides: TGTGCCAGCAGCTTTTCTAGCGGGGCCTACGAGCAGTACGTC.

Only a few counts were recorded for this clonotype. The chain employs TRBV7-2 and TRBJ2-2; 8 bases are shared with TRBD1. The CDR3 totals 13 residues. The J segment lost 10 bases and the V segment lost 5 bases, leaving 6 bases of the junction unmatched. Per the germline V gene, CDR1 is SGHTA and CDR2 is FQGNSA. The CDR3, as DNA: TGTGCCAGCAGCCTGACAGGGGCGATGGAGCTGTTTTTT. It codes for CASSLTGAMELFF.

This clonotype came up a few times. The V gene is TRBV5-4, the J gene TRBJ2-2; 9 bases match TRBD2. J was trimmed by 6 bases and V by 1 base; bases with no gene match: 7. The germline CDR1 and CDR2 sequences are SGHNT and YYREEE (reference sequence). This CDR3 contains 16 residues. This chain's CDR3 is CASSLYGGGAAGELFF. For the CDR3, the DNA is TGTGCCAGCAGCTTGTATGGCGGGGGGGCGGCCGGGGAGCTGTTTTTT.